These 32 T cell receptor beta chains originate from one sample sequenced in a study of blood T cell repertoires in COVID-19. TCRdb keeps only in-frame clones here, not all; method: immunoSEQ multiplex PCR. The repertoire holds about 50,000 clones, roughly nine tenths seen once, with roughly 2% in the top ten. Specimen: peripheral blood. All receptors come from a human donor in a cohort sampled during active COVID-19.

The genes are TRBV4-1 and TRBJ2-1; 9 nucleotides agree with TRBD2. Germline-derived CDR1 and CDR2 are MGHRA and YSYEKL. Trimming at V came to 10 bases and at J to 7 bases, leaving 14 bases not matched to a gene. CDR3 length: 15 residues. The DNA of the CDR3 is TGCGCCACGAGAGATCGCGGGGGGGCCGGTAATGAGCAGTTCTTC. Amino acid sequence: CATRDRGGAGNEQFF.

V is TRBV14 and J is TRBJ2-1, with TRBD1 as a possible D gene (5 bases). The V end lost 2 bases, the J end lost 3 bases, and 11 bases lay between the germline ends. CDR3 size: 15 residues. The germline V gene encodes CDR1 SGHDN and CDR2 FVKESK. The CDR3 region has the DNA TGTGCCAGCAGCCAAAGTCAGGGTCTCTACAATGAGCAGTTCTTC. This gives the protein CASSQSQGLYNEQFF. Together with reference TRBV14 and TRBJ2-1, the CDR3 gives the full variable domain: EAGVTQFPSHSVIEKGQTVTLRCDPISGHDNLYWYRRVMGKEIKFLLHFVKESKQDESGMPNNRFLAERTGGTYSTLKVQPAELEDSGVYFCASSQSQGLYNEQFFGPGTRLTVL.

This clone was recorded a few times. Here the CDR3 reads CASSLGGLREYSYNEQFF. CDR3 bases: TGTGCCAGCAGCCTAGGTGGTTTACGGGAGTATTCCTACAATGAGCAGTTCTTC. This rearrangement joins TRBV11-3 to TRBJ2-1, with D possibly matching TRBD2 (6 bases). The CDR3 contains 18 residues. The V end lost 5 bases, the J end lost 1 base, and 21 bases lay between the germline ends. Germline CDR1 and CDR2: SGHNT and YENEEA.

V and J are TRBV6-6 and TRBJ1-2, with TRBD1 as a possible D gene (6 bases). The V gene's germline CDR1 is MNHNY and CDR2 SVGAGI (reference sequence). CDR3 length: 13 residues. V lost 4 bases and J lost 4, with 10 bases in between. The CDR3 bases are TGTGCCAGCAGTTTAACAGGGACCTATGGCTACACCTTC. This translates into CASSLTGTYGYTF.

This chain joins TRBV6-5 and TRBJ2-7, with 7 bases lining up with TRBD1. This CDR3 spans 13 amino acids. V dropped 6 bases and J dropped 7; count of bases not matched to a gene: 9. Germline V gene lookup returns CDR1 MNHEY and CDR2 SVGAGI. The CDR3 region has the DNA TGTGCCAGCAGACCCACAGGGGCCGGGGAGCAGTACTTC. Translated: CASRPTGAGEQYF.

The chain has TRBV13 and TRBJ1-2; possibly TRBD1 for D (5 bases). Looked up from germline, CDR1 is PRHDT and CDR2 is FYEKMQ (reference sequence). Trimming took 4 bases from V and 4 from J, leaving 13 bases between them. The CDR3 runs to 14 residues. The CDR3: CASSSNLGRYGYTF. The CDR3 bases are TGTGCCAGCAGCTCCAACCTGGGGCGCTATGGCTACACCTTC.

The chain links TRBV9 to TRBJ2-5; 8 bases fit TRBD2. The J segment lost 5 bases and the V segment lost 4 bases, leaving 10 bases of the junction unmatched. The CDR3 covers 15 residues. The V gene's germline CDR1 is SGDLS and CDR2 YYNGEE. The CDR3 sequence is CASSPRAGGSETQYF. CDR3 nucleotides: TGTGCCAGCAGCCCCAGGGCGGGGGGATCCGAGACCCAGTACTTC.

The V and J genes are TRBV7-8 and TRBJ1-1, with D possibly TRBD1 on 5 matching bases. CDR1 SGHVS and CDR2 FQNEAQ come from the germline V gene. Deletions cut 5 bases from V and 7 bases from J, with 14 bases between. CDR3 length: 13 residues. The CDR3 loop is CASSQEGFIEAFF. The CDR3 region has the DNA TGTGCCAGCAGCCAGGAGGGGTTTATTGAAGCTTTCTTT.

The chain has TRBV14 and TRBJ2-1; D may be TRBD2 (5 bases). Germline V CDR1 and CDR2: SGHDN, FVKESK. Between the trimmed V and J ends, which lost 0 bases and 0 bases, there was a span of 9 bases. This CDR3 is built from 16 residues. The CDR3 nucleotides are TGTGCCAGCAGCCAAGAGTCCGGGGACTCCTACAATGAGCAGTTCTTC. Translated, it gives CASSQESGDSYNEQFF.

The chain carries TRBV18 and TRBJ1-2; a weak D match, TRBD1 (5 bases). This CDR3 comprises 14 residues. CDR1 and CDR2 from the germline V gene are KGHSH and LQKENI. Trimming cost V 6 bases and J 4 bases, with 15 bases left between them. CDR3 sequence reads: CASSPPQGVYGYTF. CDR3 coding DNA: TGTGCCAGCTCCCCCCCCCAGGGCGTCTATGGCTACACCTTC.

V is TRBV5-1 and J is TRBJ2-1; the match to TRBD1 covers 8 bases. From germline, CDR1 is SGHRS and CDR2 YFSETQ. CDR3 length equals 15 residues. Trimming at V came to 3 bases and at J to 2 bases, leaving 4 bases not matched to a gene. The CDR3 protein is CASSSGQGPYNEQFF. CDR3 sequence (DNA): TGCGCCAGCAGCTCTGGACAGGGACCCTACAATGAGCAGTTCTTC.

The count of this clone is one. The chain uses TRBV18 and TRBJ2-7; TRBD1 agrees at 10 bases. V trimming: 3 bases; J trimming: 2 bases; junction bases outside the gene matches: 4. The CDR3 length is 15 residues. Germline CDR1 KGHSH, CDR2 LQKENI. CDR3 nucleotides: TGTGCCAGCTCACCCGGACAGGGGGTCACCTACGAGCAGTACTTC. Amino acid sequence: CASSPGQGVTYEQYF. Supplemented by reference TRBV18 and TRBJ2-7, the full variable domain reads NAGVMQNPRHLVRRRGQEARLRCSPMKGHSHVYWYRQLPEEGLKFMVYLQKENIIDESGMPKERFSAEFPKEGPSILRIQQVVRGDSAAYFCASSPGQGVTYEQYFGPGTRLTVT.

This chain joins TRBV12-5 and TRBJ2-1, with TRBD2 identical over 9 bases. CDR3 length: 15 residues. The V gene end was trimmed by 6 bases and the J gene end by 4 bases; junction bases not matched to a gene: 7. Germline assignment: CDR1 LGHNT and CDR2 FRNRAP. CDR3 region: CASGSGLAFYNEQFF. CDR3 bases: TGTGCTAGTGGGAGCGGACTAGCGTTTTACAATGAGCAGTTCTTC.

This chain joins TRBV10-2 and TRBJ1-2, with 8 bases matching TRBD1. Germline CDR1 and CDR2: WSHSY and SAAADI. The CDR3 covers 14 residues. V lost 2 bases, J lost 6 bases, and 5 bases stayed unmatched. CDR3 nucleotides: TGCGCCAGCAGTGAGATAGGACAGGGCAATGGCTACACCTTC. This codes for CASSEIGQGNGYTF.

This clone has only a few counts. The CDR3: CASSFDTGELFF. The CDR3 DNA reads TGTGCCAGCAGCTTCGACACCGGGGAGCTGTTTTTT. The genes are TRBV7-9 and TRBJ2-2; D remains ambiguous. The CDR3 runs to 12 residues. Germline V lookup: CDR1 SEHNR, CDR2 FQNEAQ (reference sequence). The V end was cut by 3 bases, the J end by 3 bases, with 2 bases between.

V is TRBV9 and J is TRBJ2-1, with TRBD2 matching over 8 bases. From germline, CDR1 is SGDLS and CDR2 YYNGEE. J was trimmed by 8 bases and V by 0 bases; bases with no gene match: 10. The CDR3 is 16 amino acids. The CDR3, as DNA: TGTGCCAGCAGCGTAGGATCCCAGCGGGAGCACTATGAGCAGTTCTTC. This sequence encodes CASSVGSQREHYEQFF.

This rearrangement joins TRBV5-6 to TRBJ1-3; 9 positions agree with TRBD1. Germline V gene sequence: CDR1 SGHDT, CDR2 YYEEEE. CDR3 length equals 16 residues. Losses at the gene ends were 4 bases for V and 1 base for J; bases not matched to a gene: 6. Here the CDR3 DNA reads TGTGCCAGCAGCACCGGGACAGGGACTTCTGGAAACACCATATATTTT. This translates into CASSTGTGTSGNTIYF.

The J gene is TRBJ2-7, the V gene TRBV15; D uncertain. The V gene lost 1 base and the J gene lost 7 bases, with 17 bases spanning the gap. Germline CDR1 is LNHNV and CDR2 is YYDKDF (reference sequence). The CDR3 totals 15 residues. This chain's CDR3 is CATSRGGWVMREQYF. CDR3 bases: TGTGCCACCAGCAGAGGAGGTTGGGTGATGAGGGAGCAGTACTTC.

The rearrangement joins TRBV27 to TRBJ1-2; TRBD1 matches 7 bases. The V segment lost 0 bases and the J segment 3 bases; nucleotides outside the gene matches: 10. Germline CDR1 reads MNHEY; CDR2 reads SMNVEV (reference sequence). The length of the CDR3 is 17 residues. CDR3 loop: CASSLSIAGGLHYGYTF. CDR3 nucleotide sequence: TGTGCCAGCAGTTTATCTATAGCAGGGGGGTTACACTATGGCTACACCTTC.

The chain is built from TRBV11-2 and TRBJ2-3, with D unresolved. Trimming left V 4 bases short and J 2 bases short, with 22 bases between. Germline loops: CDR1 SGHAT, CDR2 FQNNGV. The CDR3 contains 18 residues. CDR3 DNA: TGTGCCAGCAGCTCCCAGTGGTACCTGGAGAGGAACACAGATACGCAGTATTTT. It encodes CASSSQWYLERNTDTQYF.

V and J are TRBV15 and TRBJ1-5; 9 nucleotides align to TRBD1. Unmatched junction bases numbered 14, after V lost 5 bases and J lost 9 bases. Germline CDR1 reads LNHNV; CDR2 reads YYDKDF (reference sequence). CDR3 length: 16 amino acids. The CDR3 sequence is CATSPRPGQGRSPQHF. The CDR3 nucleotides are TGTGCCACCAGCCCAAGGCCTGGACAGGGGAGGTCGCCCCAGCATTTT.

The CDR3, as DNA: TGTGCCAGCAGCCGCTATACCCGTCTCTTTGGAGCGGGGGTTGGGGAGACCCAGTACTTC. This sequence encodes CASSRYTRLFGAGVGETQYF. The V gene is TRBV3-1 (or the pseudogene TRBV3-2), the J gene TRBJ2-5; 8 positions match TRBD2. Germline V gene sequence: CDR1 LGHDT, CDR2 YNNKEL (reference sequence). The CDR3 is 20 residues long. Losses at the gene ends were 4 bases for V and 5 bases for J; bases not matched to a gene: 24.

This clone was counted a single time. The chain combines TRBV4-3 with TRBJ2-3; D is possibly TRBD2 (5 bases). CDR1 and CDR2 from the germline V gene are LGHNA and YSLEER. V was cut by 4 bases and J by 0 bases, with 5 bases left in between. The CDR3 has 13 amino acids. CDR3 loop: CASSRTSTDTQYF. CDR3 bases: TGCGCCAGCAGCCGGACTAGCACAGATACGCAGTATTTT.

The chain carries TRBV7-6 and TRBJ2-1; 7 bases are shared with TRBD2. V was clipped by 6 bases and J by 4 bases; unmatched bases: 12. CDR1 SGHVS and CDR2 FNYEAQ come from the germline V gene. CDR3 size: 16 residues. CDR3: CASSSSGTTNYNEQFF. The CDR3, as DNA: TGTGCCAGCAGTTCGTCCGGGACTACGAATTACAATGAGCAGTTCTTC.

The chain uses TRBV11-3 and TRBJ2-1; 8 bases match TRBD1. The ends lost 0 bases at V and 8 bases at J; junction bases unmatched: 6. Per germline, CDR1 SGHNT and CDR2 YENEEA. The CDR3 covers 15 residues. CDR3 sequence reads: CASSLEARGQDEQFF. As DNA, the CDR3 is TGTGCCAGCAGCTTAGAGGCGAGGGGACAGGATGAGCAGTTCTTC.

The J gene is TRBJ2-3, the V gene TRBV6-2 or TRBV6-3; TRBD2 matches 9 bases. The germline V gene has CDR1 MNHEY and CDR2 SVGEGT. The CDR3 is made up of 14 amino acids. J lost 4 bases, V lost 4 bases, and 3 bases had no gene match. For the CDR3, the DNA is TGTGCCAGCAGTTTAGCGGGGGAATCAGATACGCAGTATTTT. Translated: CASSLAGESDTQYF.

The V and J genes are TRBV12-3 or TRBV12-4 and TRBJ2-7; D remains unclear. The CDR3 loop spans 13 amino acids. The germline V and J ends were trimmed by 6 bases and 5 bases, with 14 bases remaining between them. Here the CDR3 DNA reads TGTGCCAGCAGCCCGACGACTGACGACGAGCAGTACTTC. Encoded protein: CASSPTTDDEQYF.

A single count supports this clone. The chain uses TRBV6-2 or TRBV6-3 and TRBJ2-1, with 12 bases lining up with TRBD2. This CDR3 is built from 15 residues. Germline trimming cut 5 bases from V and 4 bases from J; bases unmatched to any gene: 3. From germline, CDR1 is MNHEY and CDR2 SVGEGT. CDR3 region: CASSVLAGGYNEQFF. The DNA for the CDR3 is TGTGCCAGCAGTGTACTAGCGGGGGGTTACAATGAGCAGTTCTTC.

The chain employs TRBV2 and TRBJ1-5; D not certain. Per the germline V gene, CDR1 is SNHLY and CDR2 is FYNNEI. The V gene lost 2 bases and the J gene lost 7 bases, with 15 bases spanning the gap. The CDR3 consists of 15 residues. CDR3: CASSETGRTGQPQHF. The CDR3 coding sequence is TGTGCCAGCAGTGAAACGGGCAGGACGGGGCAGCCCCAGCATTTT.

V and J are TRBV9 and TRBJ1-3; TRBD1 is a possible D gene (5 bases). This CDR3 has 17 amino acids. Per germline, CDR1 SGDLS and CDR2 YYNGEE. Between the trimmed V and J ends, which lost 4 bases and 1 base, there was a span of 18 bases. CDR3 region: CASSSPGEGPSGNTIYF. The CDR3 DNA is TGTGCCAGCAGCTCCCCGGGGGAGGGCCCGTCTGGAAACACCATATATTTT.

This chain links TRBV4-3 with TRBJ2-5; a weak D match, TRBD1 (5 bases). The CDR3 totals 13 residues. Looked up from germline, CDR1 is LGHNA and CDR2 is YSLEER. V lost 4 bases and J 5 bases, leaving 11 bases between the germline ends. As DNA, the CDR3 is TGCGCCAGCAGCCCCCAGGGTAGGGAGACCCAGTACTTC. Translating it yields CASSPQGRETQYF.

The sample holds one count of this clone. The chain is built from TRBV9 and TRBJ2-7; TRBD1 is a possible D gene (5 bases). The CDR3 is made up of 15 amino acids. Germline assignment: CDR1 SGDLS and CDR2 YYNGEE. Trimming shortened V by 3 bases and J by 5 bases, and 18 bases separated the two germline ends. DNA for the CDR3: TGTGCCAGCAGCGCCCGGCCCGGAGACAGCAACGAGCAGTACTTC. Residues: CASSARPGDSNEQYF. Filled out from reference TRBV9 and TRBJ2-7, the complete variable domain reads DSGVTQTPKHLITATGQRVTLRCSPRSGDLSVYWYQQSLDQGLQFLIQYYNGEERAKGNILERFSAQQFPDLHSELNLSSLELGDSALYFCASSARPGDSNEQYFGPGTRLTVT.